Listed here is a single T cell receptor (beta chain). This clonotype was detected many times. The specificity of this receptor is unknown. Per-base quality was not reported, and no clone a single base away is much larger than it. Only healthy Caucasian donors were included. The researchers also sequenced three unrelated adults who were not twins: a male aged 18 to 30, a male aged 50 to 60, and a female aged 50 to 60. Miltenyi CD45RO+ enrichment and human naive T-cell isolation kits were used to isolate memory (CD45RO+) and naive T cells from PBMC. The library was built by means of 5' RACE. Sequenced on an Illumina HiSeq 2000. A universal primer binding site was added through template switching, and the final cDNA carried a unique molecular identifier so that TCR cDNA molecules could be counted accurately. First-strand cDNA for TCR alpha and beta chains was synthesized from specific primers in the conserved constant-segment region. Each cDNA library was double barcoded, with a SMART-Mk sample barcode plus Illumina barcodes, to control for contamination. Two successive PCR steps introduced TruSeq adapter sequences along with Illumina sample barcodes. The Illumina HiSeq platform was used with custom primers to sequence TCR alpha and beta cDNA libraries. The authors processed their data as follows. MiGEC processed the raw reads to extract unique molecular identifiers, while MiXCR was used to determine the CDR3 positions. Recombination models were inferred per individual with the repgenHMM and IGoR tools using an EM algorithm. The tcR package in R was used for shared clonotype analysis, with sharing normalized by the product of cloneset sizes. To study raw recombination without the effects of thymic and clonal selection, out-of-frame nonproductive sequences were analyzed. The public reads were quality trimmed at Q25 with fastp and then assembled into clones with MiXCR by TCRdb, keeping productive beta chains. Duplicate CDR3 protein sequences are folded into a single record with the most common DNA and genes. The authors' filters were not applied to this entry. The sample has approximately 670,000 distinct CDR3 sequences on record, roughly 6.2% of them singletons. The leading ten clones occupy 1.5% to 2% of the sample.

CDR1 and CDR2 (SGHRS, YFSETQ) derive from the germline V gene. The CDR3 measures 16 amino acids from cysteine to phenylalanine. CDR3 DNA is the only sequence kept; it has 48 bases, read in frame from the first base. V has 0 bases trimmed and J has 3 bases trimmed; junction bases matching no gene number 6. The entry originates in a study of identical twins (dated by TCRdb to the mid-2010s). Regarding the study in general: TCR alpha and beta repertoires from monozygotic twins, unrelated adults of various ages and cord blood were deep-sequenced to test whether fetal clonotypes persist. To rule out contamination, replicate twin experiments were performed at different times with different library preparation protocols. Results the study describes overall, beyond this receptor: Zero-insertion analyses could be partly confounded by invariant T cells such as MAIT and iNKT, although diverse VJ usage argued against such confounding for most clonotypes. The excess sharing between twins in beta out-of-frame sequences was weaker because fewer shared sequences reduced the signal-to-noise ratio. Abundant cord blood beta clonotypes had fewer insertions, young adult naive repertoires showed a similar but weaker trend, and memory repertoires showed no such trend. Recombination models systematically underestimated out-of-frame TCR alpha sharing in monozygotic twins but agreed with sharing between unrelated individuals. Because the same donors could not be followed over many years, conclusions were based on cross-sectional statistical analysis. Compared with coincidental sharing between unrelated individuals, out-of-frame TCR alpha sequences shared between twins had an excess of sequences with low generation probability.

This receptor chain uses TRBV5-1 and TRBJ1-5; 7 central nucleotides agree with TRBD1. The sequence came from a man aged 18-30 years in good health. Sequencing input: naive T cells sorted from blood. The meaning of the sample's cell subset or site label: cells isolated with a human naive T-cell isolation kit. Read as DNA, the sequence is TGCGCCAGCAGCTTGGATGCGACAGGGCCCAATCAGCCCCAGCATTTT. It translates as CASSLDATGPNQPQHF.